This T cell receptor beta chain was observed in a study of PD-L1 blockade in urothelial cancer. Study as a whole: Prior exposure to chemotherapy in patients amounted to 0 to 3 regimens received.

Time point of the sample: peripheral blood 6 weeks after treatment start. The protocol was immunoSEQ multiplex PCR, while the TCRdb copy is restricted to in-frame clones and leaves out a portion. The data show roughly 76,000 clones, approximately 90% seen once. Germline V CDR1 and CDR2: SGHRS, YFSETQ. This CDR3 has 14 amino acids. V lost 5 bases, J lost 3 bases, and 7 bases stayed unmatched. The gene calls are TRBV5-1 and TRBJ2-7; 8 nucleotides align to TRBD2. The sequence was collected from a woman of 80 years or more with urothelial cancer. The input for sequencing was PBMCs, taken around atezolizumab (anti-PD-L1) treatment. The CDR3 protein is CASRRGTRDYEQYF. The CDR3, as DNA: TGCGCCAGCAGAAGGGGGACTAGGGACTACGAGCAGTACTTC.